This T cell receptor (beta chain) derives from a study of Ad26.COV2.S vaccination and SARS-CoV-2 variants. Germline V CDR1 and CDR2: MGHRA, YSYEKL. With 6 bases clipped from V and 0 bases from J, the junction kept 3 bases outside the gene matches. This CDR3 region has 14 residues. Study results and limitations: The TCR-based breadth and depth measures might underestimate overall T cell responses. Comparable non-spike TCR breadth was observed in vaccine and placebo recipients. Individuals receiving vaccine had higher spike-specific TCR breadth than placebo recipients did.

Regarding this clone: Its antigen is unknown.

The table came from immunoSEQ multiplex PCR; TCRdb's copy has only in-frame clones and leaves some out. The data show 300,000 to 450,000 clones, 92% seen once. V gene TRBV4-1 combines with J gene TRBJ2-7, with 9 bases that match TRBD2. Here the sequenced sample was peripheral blood, taken after recovery from COVID-19. The sequence was obtained from a human donor who had recovered from COVID-19. The CDR3 coding sequence is TGCGCCAGCAGACGACTAGCGGACTCCTACGAGCAGTACTTC. Translating gives CASRRLADSYEQYF.